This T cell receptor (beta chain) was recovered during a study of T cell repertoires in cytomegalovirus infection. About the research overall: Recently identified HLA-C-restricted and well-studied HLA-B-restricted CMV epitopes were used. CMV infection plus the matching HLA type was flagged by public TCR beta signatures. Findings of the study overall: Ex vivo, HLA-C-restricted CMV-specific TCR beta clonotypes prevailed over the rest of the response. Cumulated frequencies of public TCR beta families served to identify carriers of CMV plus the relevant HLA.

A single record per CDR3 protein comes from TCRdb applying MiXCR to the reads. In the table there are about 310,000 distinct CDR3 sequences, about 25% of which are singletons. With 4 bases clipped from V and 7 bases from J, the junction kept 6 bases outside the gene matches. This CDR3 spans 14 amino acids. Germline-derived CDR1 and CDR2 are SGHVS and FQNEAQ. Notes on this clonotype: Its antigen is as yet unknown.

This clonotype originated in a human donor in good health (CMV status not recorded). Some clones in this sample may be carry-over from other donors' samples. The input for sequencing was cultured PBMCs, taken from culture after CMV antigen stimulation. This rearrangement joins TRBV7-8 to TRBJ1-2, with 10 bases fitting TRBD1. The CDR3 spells CASSWGQGFGGYTF. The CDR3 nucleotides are TGTGCCAGCAGCTGGGGACAGGGGTTCGGTGGCTACACCTTC.